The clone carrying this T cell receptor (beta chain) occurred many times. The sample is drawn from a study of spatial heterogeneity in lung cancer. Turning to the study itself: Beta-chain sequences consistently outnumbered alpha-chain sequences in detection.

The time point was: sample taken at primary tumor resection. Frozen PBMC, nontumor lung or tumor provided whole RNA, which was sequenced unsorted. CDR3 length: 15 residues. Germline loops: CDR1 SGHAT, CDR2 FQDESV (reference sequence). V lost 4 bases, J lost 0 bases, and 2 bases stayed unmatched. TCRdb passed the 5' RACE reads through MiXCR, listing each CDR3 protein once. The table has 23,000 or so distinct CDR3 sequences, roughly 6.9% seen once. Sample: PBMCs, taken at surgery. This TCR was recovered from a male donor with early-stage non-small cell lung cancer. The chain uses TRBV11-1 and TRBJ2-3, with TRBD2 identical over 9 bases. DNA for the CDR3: TGTGCCAGCAGCTGGCTAGCGGGGAGCACAGATACGCAGTATTTT. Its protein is CASSWLAGSTDTQYF.